This TCR beta chain was obtained from a study of T cell clones after liver transplantation. The wider study: Immunosuppression withdrawal was tried within 2 years after liver transplantation in this trial.

The table came from immunoSEQ multiplex PCR; TCRdb's copy has only in-frame clones and leaves some out. The sample lists more than 95,000 clones, under 90% seen once, with approximately 3% in the top ten. Study conclusions and caveats: The donor-reactive repertoire was only partly measurable in two subjects, lacking donor cells. Migration into the graft, not deletion, may explain lost graft donor-reactive T cells.

In the case of this clone: The antigen remains unidentified.

The clonotype originates from a human patient who received a liver transplant. The graft donor may have given rise to some T cells. The sample here was CD4+ T cells from blood, taken around 44 months after liver transplant.

This chain's CDR3 is CSVNRDIGETQYF. The CDR3 DNA reads as TGCAGCGTCAACCGGGACATCGGGGAGACCCAGTACTTC. The J gene is TRBJ2-5, the V gene TRBV29-1; possibly TRBD1 for D (6 bases). The CDR3 runs 13 residues. The V and J ends lost 6 bases and 5 bases respectively, with 16 bases between them. The V gene's germline CDR1 is SQVTM and CDR2 ANQGSEA.